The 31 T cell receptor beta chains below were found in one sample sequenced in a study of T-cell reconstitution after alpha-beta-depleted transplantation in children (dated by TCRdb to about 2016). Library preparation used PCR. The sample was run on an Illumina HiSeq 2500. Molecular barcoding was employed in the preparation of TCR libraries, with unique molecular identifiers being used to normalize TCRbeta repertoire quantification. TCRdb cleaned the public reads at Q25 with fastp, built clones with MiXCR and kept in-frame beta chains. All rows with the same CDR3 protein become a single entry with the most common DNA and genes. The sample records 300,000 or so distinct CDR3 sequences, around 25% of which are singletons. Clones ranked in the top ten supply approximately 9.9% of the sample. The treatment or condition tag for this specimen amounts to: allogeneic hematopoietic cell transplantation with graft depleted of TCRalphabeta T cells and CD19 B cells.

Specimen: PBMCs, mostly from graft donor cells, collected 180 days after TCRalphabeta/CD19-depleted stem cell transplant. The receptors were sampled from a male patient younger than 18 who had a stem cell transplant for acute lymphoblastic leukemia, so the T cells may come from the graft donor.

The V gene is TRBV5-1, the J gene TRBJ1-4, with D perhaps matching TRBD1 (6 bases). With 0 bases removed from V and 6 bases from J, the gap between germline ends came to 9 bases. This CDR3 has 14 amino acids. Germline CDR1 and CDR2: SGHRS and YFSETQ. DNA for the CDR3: TGCGCCAGCAGCTTGGCAACAGGGTATGAAAAACTGTTTTTT. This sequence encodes CASSLATGYEKLFF.

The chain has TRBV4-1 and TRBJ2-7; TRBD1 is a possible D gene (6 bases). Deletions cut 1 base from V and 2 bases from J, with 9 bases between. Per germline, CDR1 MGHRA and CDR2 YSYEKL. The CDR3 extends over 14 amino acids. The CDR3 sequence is CASSQGSGAYEQYF. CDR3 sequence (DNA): TGCGCCAGCAGCCAAGGGTCAGGGGCCTACGAGCAGTACTTC.

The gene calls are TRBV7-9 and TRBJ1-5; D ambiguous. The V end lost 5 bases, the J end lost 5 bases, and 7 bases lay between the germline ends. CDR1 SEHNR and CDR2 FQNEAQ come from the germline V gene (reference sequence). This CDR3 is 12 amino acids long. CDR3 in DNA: TGTGCCAGCAGCCCCATAGATCAGCCCCAGCATTTT. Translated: CASSPIDQPQHF.

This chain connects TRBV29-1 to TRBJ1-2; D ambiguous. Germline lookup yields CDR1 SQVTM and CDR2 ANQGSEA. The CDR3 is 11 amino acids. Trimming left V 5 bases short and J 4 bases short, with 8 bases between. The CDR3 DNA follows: TGCAGCGTTAACCCCGGCTATGGCTACACCTTC. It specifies CSVNPGYGYTF.

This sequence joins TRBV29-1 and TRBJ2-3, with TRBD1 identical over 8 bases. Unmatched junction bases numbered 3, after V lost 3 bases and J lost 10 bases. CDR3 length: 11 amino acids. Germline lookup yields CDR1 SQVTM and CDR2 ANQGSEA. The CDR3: CSVERQGSQYF. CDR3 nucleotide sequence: TGCAGCGTTGAGAGACAGGGGTCGCAGTATTTT.

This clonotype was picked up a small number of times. CDR3 sequence (DNA): TGTGCCAGCAGTTTTTTGGCGGAGGGGGCAGATACGCAGTATTTT. Protein: CASSFLAEGADTQYF. The chain is built from TRBV12-3 or TRBV12-4 and TRBJ2-3; D may correspond to TRBD1 or TRBD2 (6 bases each). The CDR3 length is 15 residues. The V end was cut by 3 bases, the J end by 4 bases, with 14 bases between.

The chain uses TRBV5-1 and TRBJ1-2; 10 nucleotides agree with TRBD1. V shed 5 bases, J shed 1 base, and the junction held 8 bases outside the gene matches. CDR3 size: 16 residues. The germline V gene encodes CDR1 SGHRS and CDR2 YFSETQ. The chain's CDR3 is CASSSGTGVVNYGYTF. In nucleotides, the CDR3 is TGCGCCAGCAGTTCCGGGACAGGGGTTGTTAACTATGGCTACACCTTC.

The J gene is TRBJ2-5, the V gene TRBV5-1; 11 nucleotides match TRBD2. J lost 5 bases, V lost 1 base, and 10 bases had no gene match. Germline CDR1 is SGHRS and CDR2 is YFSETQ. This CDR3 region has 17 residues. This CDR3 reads CASSLYRSGRAVETQYF. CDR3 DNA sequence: TGCGCCAGCAGCTTGTATCGTAGCGGGAGGGCCGTGGAGACCCAGTACTTC.

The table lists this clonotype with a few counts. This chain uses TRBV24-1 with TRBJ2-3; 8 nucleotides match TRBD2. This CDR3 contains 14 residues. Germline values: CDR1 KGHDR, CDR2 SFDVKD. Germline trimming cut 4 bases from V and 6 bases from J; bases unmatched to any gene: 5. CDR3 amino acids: CATSEAGTRDTQYF. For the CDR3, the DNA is TGTGCCACCAGTGAGGCCGGGACTAGGGATACGCAGTATTTT.

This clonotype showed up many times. In nucleotides, the CDR3 is TGCGCCAGCAGCCGACAGGGTTCCTACGAGCAGTACTTC. This translates into CASSRQGSYEQYF. V gene TRBV5-1 combines with J gene TRBJ2-7; 7 bases agree with TRBD1. This CDR3 has 13 amino acids. The germline V gene encodes CDR1 SGHRS and CDR2 YFSETQ. Unmatched junction bases numbered 2, after V lost 4 bases and J lost 1 base.

The CDR3 sequence is CASSLLGTTDTQYF. In DNA, the CDR3 is TGTGCCAGCAGCTTGCTAGGGACCACAGATACGCAGTATTTT. V gene TRBV7-9 combines with J gene TRBJ2-3; either TRBD1 or TRBD2 may supply D (5 bases each). Germline V gene sequence: CDR1 SEHNR, CDR2 FQNEAQ (reference sequence). V gave up 3 bases and J gave up 2 bases, with 9 bases separating them. The length of the CDR3 is 14 residues.

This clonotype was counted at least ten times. Here the CDR3 DNA reads TGCGCCAGCAGCCCGGACAGCTCCAATGAGCAGTTCTTC. It encodes CASSPDSSNEQFF. The genes are TRBV5-1 and TRBJ2-1, with a weak D call TRBD1 (6 bases). The CDR3 sequence is 13 residues long. The germline gives CDR1 SGHRS, CDR2 YFSETQ. Trimming removed 4 bases from V and 6 bases from J, with 11 bases in between.

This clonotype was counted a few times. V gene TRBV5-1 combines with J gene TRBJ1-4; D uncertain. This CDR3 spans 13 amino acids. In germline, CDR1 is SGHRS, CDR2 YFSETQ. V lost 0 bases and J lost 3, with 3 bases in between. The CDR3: CASSLEPNEKLFF. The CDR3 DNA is TGCGCCAGCAGCTTGGAGCCTAATGAAAAACTGTTTTTT. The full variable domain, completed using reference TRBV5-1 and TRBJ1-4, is KAGVTQTPRYLIKTRGQQVTLSCSPISGHRSVSWYQQTPGQGLQFLFEYFSETQRNKGNFPGRFSGRQFSNSRSEMNVSTLELGDSALYLCASSLEPNEKLFFGSGTQLSVL.

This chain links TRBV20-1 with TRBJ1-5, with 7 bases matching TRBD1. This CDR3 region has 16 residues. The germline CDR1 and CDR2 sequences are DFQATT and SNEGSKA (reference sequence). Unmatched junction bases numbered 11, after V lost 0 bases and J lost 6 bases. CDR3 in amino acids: CSARDWGNRGGQPQHF. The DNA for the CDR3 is TGCAGTGCTAGAGATTGGGGGAACAGGGGCGGTCAGCCCCAGCATTTT.

CDR3 sequence: CASSLRPDEVQPQHF. The CDR3 DNA reads as TGTGCCAGCAGCTTGAGACCAGACGAGGTTCAGCCCCAGCATTTT. The V call is TRBV5-5, the J call TRBJ1-5; D not certain. The germline V and J ends were trimmed by 1 base and 6 bases, with 14 bases remaining between them. The CDR3 length is 15 residues. Germline CDR1 and CDR2: SGHKS and YYEKEE (reference sequence).

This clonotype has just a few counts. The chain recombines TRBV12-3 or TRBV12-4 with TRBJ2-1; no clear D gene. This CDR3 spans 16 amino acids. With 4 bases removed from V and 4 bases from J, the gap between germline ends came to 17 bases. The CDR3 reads CASSSPSVRSYNEQFF. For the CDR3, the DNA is TGTGCCAGCAGTTCACCCTCGGTGAGGTCGTACAATGAGCAGTTCTTC.

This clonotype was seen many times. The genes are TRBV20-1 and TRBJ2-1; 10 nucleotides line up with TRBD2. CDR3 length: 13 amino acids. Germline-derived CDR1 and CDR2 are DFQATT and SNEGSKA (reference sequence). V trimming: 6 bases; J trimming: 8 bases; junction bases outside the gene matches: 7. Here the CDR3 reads CSAPSSGRDEQFF. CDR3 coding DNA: TGCAGTGCCCCTTCGAGCGGGAGGGATGAGCAGTTCTTC.

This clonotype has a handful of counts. This chain's CDR3 is CASSFSGGGYEQYF. CDR3 in DNA: TGTGCCAGCAGTTTCTCTGGGGGCGGATACGAGCAGTACTTC. The chain employs TRBV27 and TRBJ2-7; tentative D call: TRBD1 (6 bases). Trimming shortened V by 3 bases and J by 4 bases, and 13 bases separated the two germline ends. Looked up from germline, CDR1 is MNHEY and CDR2 is SMNVEV (reference sequence). The CDR3 covers 14 residues.

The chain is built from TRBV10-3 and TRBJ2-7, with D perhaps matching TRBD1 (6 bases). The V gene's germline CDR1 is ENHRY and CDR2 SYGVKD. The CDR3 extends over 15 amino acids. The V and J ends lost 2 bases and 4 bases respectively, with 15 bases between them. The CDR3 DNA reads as TGTGCCATCAGTGAGCCCCCACAGGGAATTTACGAGCAGTACTTC. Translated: CAISEPPQGIYEQYF.

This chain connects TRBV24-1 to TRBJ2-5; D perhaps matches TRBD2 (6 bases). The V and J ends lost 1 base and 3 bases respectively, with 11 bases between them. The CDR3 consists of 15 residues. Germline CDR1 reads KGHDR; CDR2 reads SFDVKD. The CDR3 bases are TGTGCCACCAGTGATTTTCCCGGGGGAGAAGAGACCCAGTACTTC. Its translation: CATSDFPGGEETQYF.

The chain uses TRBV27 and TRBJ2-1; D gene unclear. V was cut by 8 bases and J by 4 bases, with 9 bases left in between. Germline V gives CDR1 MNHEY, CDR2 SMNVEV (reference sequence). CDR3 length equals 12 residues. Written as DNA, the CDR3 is TGTGCCAGCTCTAGGCGGTACAATGAGCAGTTCTTC. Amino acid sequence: CASSRRYNEQFF.

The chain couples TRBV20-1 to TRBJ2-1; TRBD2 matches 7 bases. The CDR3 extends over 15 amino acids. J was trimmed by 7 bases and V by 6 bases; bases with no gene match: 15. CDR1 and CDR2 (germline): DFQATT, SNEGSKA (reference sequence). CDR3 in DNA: TGCAGTGCCATTCCTTTGGGGGAGGGCTGGAATGAGCAGTTCTTC. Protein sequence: CSAIPLGEGWNEQFF.

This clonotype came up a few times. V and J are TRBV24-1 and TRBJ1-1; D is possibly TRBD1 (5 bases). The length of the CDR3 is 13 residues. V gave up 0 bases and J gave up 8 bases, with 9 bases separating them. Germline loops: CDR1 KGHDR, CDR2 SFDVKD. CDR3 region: CATSDLGAGEAFF. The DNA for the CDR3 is TGTGCCACCAGTGATTTGGGCGCAGGGGAAGCTTTCTTT.

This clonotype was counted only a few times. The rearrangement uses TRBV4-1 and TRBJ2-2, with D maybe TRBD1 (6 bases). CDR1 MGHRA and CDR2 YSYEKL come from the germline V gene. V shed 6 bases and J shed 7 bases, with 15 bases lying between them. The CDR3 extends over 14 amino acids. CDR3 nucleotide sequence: TGCGCCAGCAGACAACAGGGAATAAACGGGGAGCTGTTTTTT. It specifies CASRQQGINGELFF.

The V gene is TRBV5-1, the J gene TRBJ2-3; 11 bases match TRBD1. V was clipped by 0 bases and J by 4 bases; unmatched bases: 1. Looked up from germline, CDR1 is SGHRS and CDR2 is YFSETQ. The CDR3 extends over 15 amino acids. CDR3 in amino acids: CASSLEGQGADTQYF. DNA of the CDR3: TGCGCCAGCAGCTTGGAGGGACAGGGGGCAGATACGCAGTATTTT.

In DNA, the CDR3 is TGCAGTGCTAGGGGGTCGCCTAGCGAGCAGTTCTTC. Translation gives CSARGSPSEQFF. The chain links TRBV20-1 to TRBJ2-1, with D perhaps TRBD2 (5 bases). V lost 3 bases to trimming and J lost 10 bases, with 13 bases between them. CDR3 size: 12 residues. Looked up from germline, CDR1 is DFQATT and CDR2 is SNEGSKA (reference sequence).

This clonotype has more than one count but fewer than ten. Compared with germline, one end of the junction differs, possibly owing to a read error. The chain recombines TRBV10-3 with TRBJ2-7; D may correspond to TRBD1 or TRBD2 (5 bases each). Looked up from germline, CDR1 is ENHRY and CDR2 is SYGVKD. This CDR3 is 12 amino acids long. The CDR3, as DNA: TGTGCCATCAGTGAAGGGTTCCGGACTGGGGCGTTC. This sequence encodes CAISEGFRTGAF.

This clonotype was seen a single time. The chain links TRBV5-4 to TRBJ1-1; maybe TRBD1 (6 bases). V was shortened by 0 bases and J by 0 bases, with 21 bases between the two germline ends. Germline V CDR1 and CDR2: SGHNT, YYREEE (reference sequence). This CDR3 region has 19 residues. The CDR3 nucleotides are TGTGCCAGCAGCTTGGCCTTGACCCAGGGGCCGTTGATGAACACTGAAGCTTTCTTT. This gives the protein CASSLALTQGPLMNTEAFF.

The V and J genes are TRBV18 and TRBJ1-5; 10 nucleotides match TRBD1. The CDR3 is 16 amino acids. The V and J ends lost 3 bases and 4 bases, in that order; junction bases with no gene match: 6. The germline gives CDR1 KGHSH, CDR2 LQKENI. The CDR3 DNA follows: TGTGCCAGCTCACCGACGACAGGGGGCCAAAATCAGCCCCAGCATTTT. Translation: CASSPTTGGQNQPQHF.

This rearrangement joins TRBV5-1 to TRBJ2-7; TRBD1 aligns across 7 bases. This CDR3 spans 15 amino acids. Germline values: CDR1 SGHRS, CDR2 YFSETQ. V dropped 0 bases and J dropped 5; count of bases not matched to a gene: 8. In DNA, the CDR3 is TGCGCCAGCAGCTTGGAGAGGGGGCCTCTAGACGAGCAGTACTTC. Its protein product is CASSLERGPLDEQYF.

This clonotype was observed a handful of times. The CDR3 coding sequence is TGCGCCAGCAGCTTGGCCTGGGACAGGGGGCCGAAGACCCAGTACTTC. It translates to CASSLAWDRGPKTQYF. This sequence joins TRBV5-1 and TRBJ2-5; 12 positions match TRBD1. Trimming at V came to 0 bases and at J to 6 bases, leaving 6 bases not matched to a gene. Germline V gene data show CDR1 as SGHRS and CDR2 as YFSETQ. The CDR3 has 16 amino acids.